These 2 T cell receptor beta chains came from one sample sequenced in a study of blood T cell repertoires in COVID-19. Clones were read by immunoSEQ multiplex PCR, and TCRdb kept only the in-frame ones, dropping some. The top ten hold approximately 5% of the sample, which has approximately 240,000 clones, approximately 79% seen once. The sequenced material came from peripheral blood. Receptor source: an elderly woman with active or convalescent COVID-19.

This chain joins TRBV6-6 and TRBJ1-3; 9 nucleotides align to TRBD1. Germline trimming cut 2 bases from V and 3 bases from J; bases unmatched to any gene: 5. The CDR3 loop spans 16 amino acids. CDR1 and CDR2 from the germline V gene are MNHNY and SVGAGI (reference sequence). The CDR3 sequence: CASSYPGTGFGNTIYF. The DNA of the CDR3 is TGTGCCAGCAGTTACCCCGGGACAGGGTTTGGAAACACCATATATTTT.

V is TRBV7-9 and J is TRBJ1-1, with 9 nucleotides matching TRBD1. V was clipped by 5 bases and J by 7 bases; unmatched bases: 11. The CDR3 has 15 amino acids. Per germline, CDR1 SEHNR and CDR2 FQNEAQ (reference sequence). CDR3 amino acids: CASSPRGQGTVEAFF. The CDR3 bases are TGTGCCAGCAGCCCCCGTGGACAGGGGACGGTTGAAGCTTTCTTT.